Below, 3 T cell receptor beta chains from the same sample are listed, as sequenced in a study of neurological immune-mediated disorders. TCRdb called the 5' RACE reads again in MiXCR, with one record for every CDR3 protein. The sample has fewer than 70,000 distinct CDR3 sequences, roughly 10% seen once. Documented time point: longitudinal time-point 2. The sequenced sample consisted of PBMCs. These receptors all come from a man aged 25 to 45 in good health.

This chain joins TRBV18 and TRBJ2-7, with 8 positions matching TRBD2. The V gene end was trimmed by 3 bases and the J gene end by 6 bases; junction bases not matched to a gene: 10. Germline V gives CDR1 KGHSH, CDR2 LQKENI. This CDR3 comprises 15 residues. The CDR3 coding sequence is TGTGCCAGCTCACCGGGACTAGAGGGACTCACCGAGCAGTACTTC. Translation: CASSPGLEGLTEQYF.

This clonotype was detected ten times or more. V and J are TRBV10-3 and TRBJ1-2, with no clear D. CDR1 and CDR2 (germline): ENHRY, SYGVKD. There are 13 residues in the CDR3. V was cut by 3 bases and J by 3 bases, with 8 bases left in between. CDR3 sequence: CAISDAADYGYTF. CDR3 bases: TGTGCCATCAGTGATGCGGCAGACTATGGCTACACCTTC.

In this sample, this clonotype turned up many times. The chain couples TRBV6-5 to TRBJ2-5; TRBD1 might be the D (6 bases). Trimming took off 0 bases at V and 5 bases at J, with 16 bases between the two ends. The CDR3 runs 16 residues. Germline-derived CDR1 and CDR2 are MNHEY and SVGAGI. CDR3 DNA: TGTGCCAGCAGTTACTCGAGTGCCGCAGGGGTGGAGACCCAGTACTTC. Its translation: CASSYSSAAGVETQYF.